These 15 T cell receptor beta chains were all obtained from the same sample, sequenced in a study of a mutant IDH1 vaccine in newly diagnosed glioma. Profiling relied on immunoSEQ multiplex PCR, and the TCRdb table lists in-frame clones only, not all of them. The sample lists 25,000 or so clones, 70% to 85% occurring once. No cognate antigen is known for these TCRs. The time point: week 5, during vaccination. Every single dose of the vaccine, 300 ug of mutant IDH1 20-mer peptide, came with topical imiquimod. Specimen: PBMCs, collected from a glioma patient whose treatment included an IDH1 peptide vaccine. These receptors originate from a man aged 40-50 years with glioma. Some clones in this sample may be carry-over from other donors' samples.

This clone showed up just a few times. The gene calls are TRBV2 and TRBJ1-1, with D possibly matching TRBD1 (5 bases). Trimming took off 0 bases at V and 5 bases at J, with 10 bases between the two ends. Germline V gene data show CDR1 as SNHLY and CDR2 as FYNNEI. This CDR3 region has 14 residues. The CDR3: CASSEAPGFTEAFF. As DNA, the CDR3 is TGTGCCAGCAGTGAAGCGCCAGGGTTTACTGAAGCTTTCTTT. Complete variable domain (other parts from reference TRBV2 and TRBJ1-1): EPEVTQTPSHQVTQMGQEVILRCVPISNHLYFYWYRQILGQKVEFLVSFYNNEISEKSEIFDDQFSVERPDGSNFTLKIRSTKLEDSAMYFCASSEAPGFTEAFFGQGTRLTVV.

The genes are TRBV4-1 and TRBJ2-3, with 10 bases lining up with TRBD2. Looked up from germline, CDR1 is MGHRA and CDR2 is YSYEKL. This CDR3 is built from 18 residues. The V and J ends lost 3 bases and 2 bases, in that order; junction bases with no gene match: 11. The CDR3 reads CASSQDLTSGVSTDTQYF. The CDR3, as DNA: TGCGCCAGCAGCCAGGACTTAACTAGCGGGGTTTCCACAGATACGCAGTATTTT.

This sequence joins TRBV7-9 and TRBJ2-7; 7 nucleotides align to TRBD2. The CDR3 has 13 amino acids. Germline values: CDR1 SEHNR, CDR2 FQNEAQ (reference sequence). The V segment lost 6 bases and the J segment 5 bases; nucleotides outside the gene matches: 7. In DNA form, the CDR3 reads TGTGCCAGCAGGATTGCCGGGGGGAACGAGCAGTACTTC. Protein product: CASRIAGGNEQYF.

This sequence joins TRBV6-4 and TRBJ1-6; D ambiguous. Germline lookup yields CDR1 MRHNA and CDR2 SNTAGT. Trimming stripped 3 bases from V and 0 bases from J, with 9 bases between. The CDR3 has 16 amino acids. DNA of the CDR3: TGTGCCAGCAGTGAGGAGGTTAGCTCCTATAATTCACCCCTCCACTTT. It is translated as CASSEEVSSYNSPLHF.

This chain links TRBV19 with TRBJ2-1; possibly TRBD2 for D (5 bases). V dropped 5 bases and J dropped 7 bases, with 15 bases sitting between them. The CDR3 is 14 amino acids. The germline gives CDR1 LNHDA, CDR2 SQIVND (reference sequence). CDR3 loop: CASSYDGPGNEQFF. DNA of the CDR3: TGTGCCAGTAGTTACGACGGACCGGGGAATGAGCAGTTCTTC. The entire variable domain, with the rest obtained from reference TRBV19 and TRBJ2-1, is as follows: DGGITQSPKYLFRKEGQNVTLSCEQNLNHDAMYWYRQDPGQGLRLIYYSQIVNDFQKGDIAEGYSVSREKKESFPLTVTSAQKNPTAFYLCASSYDGPGNEQFFGPGTRLTVL.

The sample holds a few counts of this clone. The chain carries TRBV4-1 and TRBJ1-1; no firm D call. The V end was cut by 3 bases, the J end by 1 base, with 9 bases between. The CDR3 consists of 14 residues. The germline V gene has CDR1 MGHRA and CDR2 YSYEKL. CDR3 in DNA: TGCGCCAGCAGCCAGTCGTATGGGAACACTGAAGCTTTCTTT. Its protein product is CASSQSYGNTEAFF.

This rearrangement joins TRBV11-3 to TRBJ2-1, with 7 positions matching TRBD2. The CDR3 is 15 residues long. Germline lookup yields CDR1 SGHNT and CDR2 YENEEA. J lost 0 bases, V lost 5 bases, and 4 bases had no gene match. The DNA for the CDR3 is TGTGCCAGCAGCCTTCGGACTAGCTCCTACAATGAGCAGTTCTTC. It specifies CASSLRTSSYNEQFF.

The chain recombines TRBV18 with TRBJ2-7, with D possibly being TRBD1 (6 bases). From germline, CDR1 is KGHSH and CDR2 LQKENI. V was cut by 3 bases and J by 3 bases, with 12 bases left in between. This CDR3 spans 14 amino acids. CDR3: CASSPSGQFYEQYF. DNA for the CDR3: TGTGCCAGCTCACCTTCCGGACAGTTCTACGAGCAGTACTTC.

V gene TRBV4-3 combines with J gene TRBJ1-2; 7 bases fit TRBD1. With 8 bases clipped from V and 3 bases from J, the junction kept 12 bases outside the gene matches. Germline V lookup: CDR1 LGHNA, CDR2 YSLEER. The CDR3 totals 15 residues. CDR3 amino acids: CASGYRGRFDYGYTF. In DNA form, the CDR3 reads TGCGCCAGCGGCTACAGGGGCCGCTTTGACTATGGCTACACCTTC.

The J gene is TRBJ2-4, the V gene TRBV30; D remains unclear. Trimming took 5 bases from V and 0 from J, leaving 14 bases between them. The germline CDR1 and CDR2 sequences are GTSNPN and SVGIG (reference sequence). This CDR3 is 15 amino acids long. CDR3 DNA sequence: TGTGCCTGGGGGTGGGCCAACCTAGCCAAAAACATTCAGTACTTC. Residues: CAWGWANLAKNIQYF.

The chain joins TRBV5-4 to TRBJ1-2; weak D call: TRBD1 (5 bases). Germline values: CDR1 SGHNT, CDR2 YYREEE (reference sequence). This CDR3 comprises 12 residues. Trimming removed 7 bases from V and 3 bases from J, with 10 bases in between. CDR3 coding DNA: TGTGCCAGCTCGGACATCGACTATGGCTACACCTTC. Translated, it gives CASSDIDYGYTF.

DNA of the CDR3: TGTGCCAGTATACCCGGACAGATCCCTAATCAGCCCCAGCATTTT. Translating gives CASIPGQIPNQPQHF. The chain couples TRBV19 to TRBJ1-5; tentative D call: TRBD1 (6 bases). Trimming removed 7 bases at V and 4 bases at J, with 17 bases between. The CDR3 runs 15 residues. Germline loops: CDR1 LNHDA, CDR2 SQIVND (reference sequence).

The CDR3 spells CACPKQGNSPLHF. The CDR3 DNA reads TGTGCCTGTCCGAAGCAGGGGAATTCACCCCTCCACTTT. V usage is TRBV30 and J usage is TRBJ1-6; tentative D call: TRBD1 (6 bases). Germline loops: CDR1 GTSNPN, CDR2 SVGIG (reference sequence). With 6 bases removed from V and 7 bases from J, the gap between germline ends came to 13 bases. The CDR3 sequence is 13 residues long.

In DNA, the CDR3 is TGTGCCTGGACCAGGGCCTCTGGGGCCAACGTCCTGACTTTC. Protein sequence: CAWTRASGANVLTF. The chain has TRBV30 and TRBJ2-6, with D tentatively TRBD1 (5 bases). V gave up 4 bases and J gave up 0 bases, with 7 bases separating them. The CDR3 totals 14 residues. Germline CDR1 reads GTSNPN; CDR2 reads SVGIG (reference sequence).

The rearrangement joins TRBV11-1 to TRBJ1-2; unclear D gene. Per germline, CDR1 SGHAT and CDR2 FQDESV (reference sequence). The CDR3 spans 15 residues. Deletions cut 0 bases from V and 1 base from J, with 9 bases between. CDR3 in DNA: TGTGCCAGCAGCTTAGCGCACGGCCGTAACTATGGCTACACCTTC. Translation gives CASSLAHGRNYGYTF. The variable domain in full, completed from reference TRBV11-1 and TRBJ1-2, reads EAEVAQSPRYKITEKSQAVAFWCDPISGHATLYWYRQILGQGPELLVQFQDESVVDDSQLPKDRFSAERLKGVDSTLKIQPAELGDSAMYLCASSLAHGRNYGYTFGSGTRLTVV.